This T cell receptor (beta chain) stems from a study of blood T cell repertoires in COVID-19. Study overall: Donors in the United States, Italy and Spain gave samples during acute or convalescent COVID-19. T cells, B-cell-depleted T cells, or PBMCs provided the cDNA or gDNA that served as material.

This CDR3 is built from 17 residues. Trimming cost V 1 base and J 5 bases; bases outside gene matches: 11. Germline V gives CDR1 MGHDK, CDR2 SYGVNS. In the authors' workflow: Amplification from reference gene primers served as the basis for estimated nucleated cell counts. Data came from immunoSEQ multiplex PCR; TCRdb stores just in-frame clones and leaves some out. From that table come the V and J calls and clone size; the DNA was used to work out D and trimming. The repertoire includes fewer than 150,000 clones, roughly 83% of them detected once, and approximately 12% sits in the top ten. The specimen was peripheral blood. The chain is built from TRBV25-1 and TRBJ2-1, with TRBD2 matching 7 bases. The receptor was derived from a woman younger than 45 who had recovered from COVID-19. The CDR3 loop is CASSELQGLVGHNEQFF. As DNA, the CDR3 is TGTGCCAGCAGTGAATTACAAGGACTAGTGGGGCACAATGAGCAGTTCTTC.